The present TCR beta chain was sequenced within a study of T cells after posttransplantation cyclophosphamide. Controls had myeloablative marrow grafts with methotrexate and calcineurin inhibitor, sampled at 1 year. Profiled with immunoSEQ multiplex PCR; TCRdb holds only in-frame clones, not every one. The table has some 21,000 clones, around 87% seen once; the top ten hold about 2%. Of note for this clone: Its cognate antigen is unknown.

Findings and limits, study-wide: Blood and skin or GI T cell repertoires showed limited TRB overlap. Later blood repertoires were often dominated by clones from the donor CD8+ memory compartment.

CDR1 ENHRY and CDR2 SYGVKD come from the germline V gene. V was cut by 10 bases and J by 2 bases, with 15 bases left in between. This CDR3 region has 14 residues. V and J are TRBV10-3 and TRBJ1-3; tentative D call: TRBD1 (5 bases). The sequencing here drew on PBMCs, taken less than 400 days after allogeneic stem cell transplant with calcineurin inhibitor and methotrexate. The clonotype was recovered from a female patient aged 30 to 45 who received an allogeneic stem cell transplant from an unrelated donor, was CMV-positive, and had acute and chronic GVHD. Some T cells may have come from the graft donor. CDR3 region: CATWQGSAGNTIYF. For the CDR3, the DNA is TGTGCCACGTGGCAGGGTTCGGCTGGAAACACCATATATTTT.